These 20 T cell receptor beta chains were all obtained from the same sample, sequenced in a study of blood T cell repertoires in COVID-19. Sequencing used immunoSEQ multiplex PCR; TCRdb keeps in-frame clones, though not all of them. The table lists about 400,000 clones, roughly 91% of them singletons, with 1.7% in the top ten. Sequenced: PBMCs or T cells enriched from blood (not recorded which). Receptors were obtained from a woman in her twenties or thirties who had recovered from COVID-19.

The J gene is TRBJ1-2, the V gene TRBV5-6, with 7 bases lining up with TRBD1. V lost 6 bases, J lost 9 bases, and 20 bases stayed unmatched. Germline CDR1 reads SGHDT; CDR2 reads YYEEEE. The CDR3 is made up of 16 amino acids. Written as DNA, the CDR3 is TGTGCCAGCACCGAAACAGGGGCCGCAAAACGATATAGCTACACCTTC. This gives the protein CASTETGAAKRYSYTF.

The chain links TRBV5-1 to TRBJ2-7; the D gene is possibly TRBD2 (5 bases). This CDR3 has 13 amino acids. Trimming took 1 base from V and 4 from J, leaving 9 bases between them. Germline lookup yields CDR1 SGHRS and CDR2 YFSETQ. This CDR3 is CASSLLREYEQYF. CDR3 in DNA: TGCGCCAGCAGCTTGTTGAGGGAGTACGAGCAGTACTTC.

The rearrangement links TRBV2 to TRBJ2-7; TRBD1 agrees at 8 bases. This CDR3 comprises 14 residues. With 6 bases clipped from V and 3 bases from J, the junction kept 7 bases outside the gene matches. Germline-derived CDR1 and CDR2 are SNHLY and FYNNEI. This chain's CDR3 is CASSEQGGGYEQYF. The CDR3 DNA reads TGTGCCAGCAGCGAACAGGGGGGAGGCTACGAGCAGTACTTC.

The chain couples TRBV4-1 to TRBJ2-7; the match to TRBD2 covers 14 bases. The CDR3 spans 18 residues. CDR1 is MGHRA and CDR2 is YSYEKL in the germline V gene. V shed 3 bases, J shed 4 bases, and the junction held 11 bases outside the gene matches. This chain's CDR3 is CASSQVGLAGVERYEQYF. In nucleotides, the CDR3 is TGCGCCAGCAGCCAGGTGGGACTAGCGGGAGTGGAGCGATACGAGCAGTACTTC.

The chain is built from TRBV9 and TRBJ2-1; D not resolved. CDR3 length: 15 amino acids. Looked up from germline, CDR1 is SGDLS and CDR2 is YYNGEE. V was shortened by 4 bases and J by 4 bases, with 15 bases between the two germline ends. CDR3 residues: CASSFDLNGYNEQFF. The CDR3 coding sequence is TGTGCCAGCAGCTTCGATCTTAACGGTTACAATGAGCAGTTCTTC.

The chain carries TRBV7-2 and TRBJ2-7; 7 bases align to TRBD2. This CDR3 comprises 15 residues. The germline gives CDR1 SGHTA, CDR2 FQGNSA. V trimming: 2 bases; J trimming: 10 bases; junction bases outside the gene matches: 14. The CDR3 DNA reads TGTGCCAGCAGCTTACTCGGGACTACCCTCCCAGATCAGTACTTC. Protein: CASSLLGTTLPDQYF. Combining the CDR3 with reference TRBV7-2 and TRBJ2-7 gives the whole variable domain GAGVSQSPSNKVTEKGKDVELRCDPISGHTALYWYRQSLGQGLEFLIYFQGNSAPDKSGLPSDRFSAERTGGSVSTLTIQRTQQEDSAVYLCASSLLGTTLPDQYFGPGTRLTVT.

This chain links TRBV5-1 with TRBJ1-2; weak D call: TRBD1 (5 bases). The CDR3 is 12 amino acids. Trimming pared 4 bases from V and 6 bases from J, leaving 10 bases between. CDR1 is SGHRS and CDR2 is YFSETQ in the germline V gene. The CDR3 protein is CASSQGGDGYTF. Here the CDR3 DNA reads TGCGCCAGCAGCCAGGGAGGGGATGGCTACACCTTC.

This clone has just one count. The V call is TRBV10-2, the J call TRBJ2-7; 7 nucleotides line up with TRBD2. The V gene end was trimmed by 2 bases and the J gene end by 4 bases; junction bases not matched to a gene: 5. The CDR3 spans 14 residues. Germline CDR1 and CDR2: WSHSY and SAAADI. This CDR3 reads CASSEVAGVYEQYF. The DNA for the CDR3 is TGCGCCAGCAGTGAGGTGGCGGGGGTTTACGAGCAGTACTTC.

This clone has more than one count but fewer than ten. The chain links TRBV28 to TRBJ2-3, with 15 bases identical to TRBD2. Germline V gene lookup returns CDR1 MDHEN and CDR2 SYDVKM. The CDR3 is 16 amino acids. J gave up 5 bases and V 6 bases, and 6 bases lay outside the gene matches. The DNA for the CDR3 is TGTGCCAGCAGCCTTGGACTAGCGGGAGGGCAAGATACGCAGTATTTT. Translating it yields CASSLGLAGGQDTQYF.

The V and J genes are TRBV2 and TRBJ2-5, with TRBD1 matching over 7 bases. V lost 4 bases and J lost 3; bases outside the gene matches: 5. Germline V gene lookup returns CDR1 SNHLY and CDR2 FYNNEI. This CDR3 contains 14 residues. In nucleotides, the CDR3 is TGTGCCAGCAGTGGGTCGACAGGGAAAGAGACCCAGTACTTC. Amino acids: CASSGSTGKETQYF. Supplemented by reference TRBV2 and TRBJ2-5, the full variable domain reads EPEVTQTPSHQVTQMGQEVILRCVPISNHLYFYWYRQILGQKVEFLVSFYNNEISEKSEIFDDQFSVERPDGSNFTLKIRSTKLEDSAMYFCASSGSTGKETQYFGPGTRLLVL.

The chain combines TRBV9 with TRBJ1-5; 11 bases are shared with TRBD1. Per germline, CDR1 SGDLS and CDR2 YYNGEE. This CDR3 has 15 amino acids. V dropped 3 bases and J dropped 9; count of bases not matched to a gene: 8. The CDR3 here is CASSAGDRGFTPQHF. For the CDR3, the DNA is TGTGCCAGCAGCGCGGGGGACAGGGGGTTTACGCCCCAGCATTTT.

The chain links TRBV30 to TRBJ1-1; maybe TRBD1 (6 bases). The CDR3 totals 15 residues. Trimming stripped 5 bases from V and 2 bases from J, with 18 bases between. Germline V gene sequence: CDR1 GTSNPN, CDR2 SVGIG (reference sequence). This CDR3 is CAWRNLQGFNTEAFF. Here the CDR3 DNA reads TGTGCCTGGCGCAATTTACAGGGTTTCAACACTGAAGCTTTCTTT.

The chain joins TRBV29-1 to TRBJ1-1, with D perhaps matching TRBD1 (6 bases). The CDR3 has 19 amino acids. Germline CDR1 and CDR2: SQVTM and ANQGSEA. Deletions cut 0 bases from V and 6 bases from J, with 29 bases between. CDR3 DNA sequence: TGCAGCGTTGAAGATCGGGCGGGGGCGTTTGCGTATCGTGGGTCTGAAGCTTTCTTT. Translating it yields CSVEDRAGAFAYRGSEAFF.

This chain connects TRBV4-2 to TRBJ1-4, with D unclear. The CDR3 has 14 amino acids. Germline CDR1 reads LGHNA; CDR2 reads YNFKEQ. The ends were cut back, 5 bases at V and 7 bases at J, with 14 bases in the middle. CDR3 loop: CASSSPGAREKLFF. CDR3 nucleotides: TGTGCCAGCAGCTCGCCGGGAGCGCGTGAAAAACTGTTTTTT.

The CDR3 nucleotides read TGTGCCAAGGACAGGAGAGCTAACTATGGCTACACCTTC. It encodes CAKDRRANYGYTF. The rearrangement uses TRBV10-3 and TRBJ1-2; 7 bases match TRBD1. The trim removed 10 bases at V and 0 bases at J, leaving 5 bases unmatched. From germline, CDR1 is ENHRY and CDR2 SYGVKD. CDR3 length: 13 residues.

The genes are TRBV28 and TRBJ2-1; 7 bases match TRBD1. Per the germline V gene, CDR1 is MDHEN and CDR2 is SYDVKM. Unmatched junction bases numbered 5, after V lost 5 bases and J lost 4 bases. The CDR3 sequence is 14 residues long. CDR3 nucleotides: TGTGCCAGCAGTCTCGGGACAGCATACAATGAGCAGTTCTTC. Its translation: CASSLGTAYNEQFF. Supplemented by reference TRBV28 and TRBJ2-1, the full variable domain reads DVKVTQSSRYLVKRTGEKVFLECVQDMDHENMFWYRQDPGLGLRLIYFSYDVKMKEKGDIPEGYSVSREKKERFSLILESASTNQTSMYLCASSLGTAYNEQFFGPGTRLTVL.

CDR3 region: CASSIAGRGAGNTIYF. The DNA for the CDR3 is TGTGCCAGTAGTATAGCAGGCAGGGGAGCTGGAAACACCATATATTTT. The chain employs TRBV19 and TRBJ1-3; a weak D match, TRBD1 (6 bases). Germline V gene data show CDR1 as LNHDA and CDR2 as SQIVND (reference sequence). The CDR3 covers 16 residues. V lost 1 base and J 2 bases, leaving 12 bases between the germline ends.

The chain is built from TRBV20-1 and TRBJ2-1; TRBD2 matches 11 bases. CDR3 length: 14 amino acids. The germline V gene encodes CDR1 DFQATT and CDR2 SNEGSKA (reference sequence). V gave up 3 bases and J gave up 5 bases; unmatched junction bases: 3. In DNA form, the CDR3 reads TGCAGTGCTAGTCGGGGACTAGCGGACAATGAGCAGTTCTTC. It translates to CSASRGLADNEQFF.

This clone turned up a few times. The rearrangement links TRBV11-2 to TRBJ2-1, with TRBD2 matching over 10 bases. The CDR3 totals 17 residues. V was pared by 3 bases and J by 0 bases, with 5 bases of the junction left unmatched. CDR1 SGHAT and CDR2 FQNNGV come from the germline V gene. The CDR3 reads CASSLGTSGNSYNEQFF. DNA of the CDR3: TGTGCCAGCAGCTTGGGCACTAGCGGGAACTCCTACAATGAGCAGTTCTTC. The complete variable domain, with remaining parts taken from reference TRBV11-2 and TRBJ2-1, reads EAGVAQSPRYKIIEKRQSVAFWCNPISGHATLYWYQQILGQGPKLLIQFQNNGVVDDSQLPKDRFSAERLKGVDSTLKIQPAKLEDSAVYLCASSLGTSGNSYNEQFFGPGTRLTVL.

The chain is built from TRBV18 and TRBJ1-1; 9 bases are shared with TRBD1. Germline CDR1 KGHSH, CDR2 LQKENI. The CDR3 spans 16 residues. The V gene end was trimmed by 2 bases and the J gene end by 6 bases; junction bases not matched to a gene: 10. The CDR3 sequence: CASSPFSGTGFSEAFF. CDR3 DNA sequence: TGTGCCAGCTCACCATTTTCCGGGACAGGGTTCTCTGAAGCTTTCTTT.